This T cell receptor (beta chain) was identified during a study of T-cell memory formation after mild COVID-19. General study findings and limits: Day 37-peaking second-wave clones had unconfirmed SARS-CoV-2 specificity. There were some responding clones in pre-infection memory, which suggested that cross-reactive memory had joined.

Amplification by 5'RACE using constant-segment primers produced TCR alpha and TCR beta cDNA libraries that carried sample barcodes and UMIs. TCRdb used MiXCR to reprocess the 5' RACE reads, holding one entry per CDR3 protein. Of a few hundred thousand distinct CDR3 sequences listed, roughly a tenth were seen once; the top ten hold 3% to 3.5%. Concerning this clonotype itself: Its cognate antigen is unknown.

CDR1 is SGHTA, CDR2 FQGTGA, per germline. Trimming cost V 5 bases and J 0 bases, with 7 bases left between them. CDR3 length: 14 amino acids. This sequence joins TRBV7-3 and TRBJ2-2; D unclear. The sequence derives from a man aged 18 to 29 who had mild COVID-19 (a few samples of this study predate the infection). Cell type and time point are not known. What was sequenced was PBMCs or a T cell subset sorted from them (not recorded which). CDR3 nucleotide sequence: TGTGCCAGCAGCCGTCAGGCGAACACCGGGGAGCTGTTTTTT. Translated, it gives CASSRQANTGELFF. The variable domain in full, completed from reference TRBV7-3 and TRBJ2-2, reads GAGVSQTPSNKVTEKGKYVELRCDPISGHTALYWYRQSLGQGPEFLIYFQGTGAADDSGLPNDRFFAVRPEGSVSTLKIQRTERGDSAVYLCASSRQANTGELFFGEGSRLTVL.